Presented here are 15 T cell receptor beta chains from one specimen sequenced in a study of cytomegalovirus exposure and HLA in healthy donors. PCR was performed using 60 Vbeta and 13 Jbeta primers. Generated by immunoSEQ multiplex PCR, the TCRdb table keeps only in-frame clones and is missing some. The profile shows almost 200,000 clones, approximately 79% of them singletons. Input material: PBMCs. All receptors come from a woman aged 25-40 years in good health and CMV-seropositive.

This clone was observed a few times. The chain combines TRBV7-9 with TRBJ2-1; TRBD2 might be the D (5 bases). Germline values: CDR1 SEHNR, CDR2 FQNEAQ (reference sequence). This CDR3 is built from 17 residues. Deletions cut 7 bases from V and 0 bases from J, with 19 bases between. CDR3: CASTQLRLGSSYNEQFF. The CDR3 region has the DNA TGTGCCAGCACCCAATTGAGGTTGGGGAGCTCCTACAATGAGCAGTTCTTC.

This chain connects TRBV5-4 to TRBJ2-7, with 10 nucleotides matching TRBD2. With V trimmed by 0 bases and J by 5 bases, 2 bases remained unmatched. Germline CDR1 and CDR2: SGHNT and YYREEE (reference sequence). The CDR3 totals 14 residues. The CDR3 loop reads CASSLAGTSDEQYF. The CDR3 DNA reads TGTGCCAGCAGCTTGGCCGGGACTAGCGACGAGCAGTACTTC.

This CDR3 is CASSLGRGTGRGQPQHF. DNA of the CDR3: TGTGCCAGCAGCTTAGGTCGTGGGACAGGGAGAGGGCAGCCCCAGCATTTT. The genes are TRBV11-2 and TRBJ1-5, with TRBD1 matching over 9 bases. The V gene's germline CDR1 is SGHAT and CDR2 FQNNGV. CDR3 size: 17 residues. Trimming removed 1 base from V and 7 bases from J; junction bases left unmatched: 11.

This clone was seen more than once but under ten times. The chain employs TRBV7-8 and TRBJ1-1; 7 nucleotides line up with TRBD1. Losses at the gene ends were 3 bases for V and 8 bases for J; bases not matched to a gene: 3. CDR1 SGHVS and CDR2 FQNEAQ come from the germline V gene. The CDR3 runs 12 residues. The CDR3 DNA reads TGTGCCAGCAGCTTGCCGGGACAGGAAGCTTTCTTT. It yields the protein CASSLPGQEAFF.

The genes are TRBV5-5 and TRBJ2-1; 14 bases are a match to TRBD2. Germline values: CDR1 SGHKS, CDR2 YYEKEE (reference sequence). The CDR3 consists of 17 residues. V trimming: 0 bases; J trimming: 7 bases; junction bases outside the gene matches: 6. DNA for the CDR3: TGTGCCAGCAGCTTGGGACTAGCGGGGGGGATTAGGAATGAGCAGTTCTTC. Residues: CASSLGLAGGIRNEQFF.

The table lists this clone with a few counts. This sequence joins TRBV25-1 and TRBJ1-1; D is unresolved. Trimming pared 3 bases from V and 1 base from J, leaving 9 bases between. Germline V CDR1 and CDR2: MGHDK, SYGVNS. The CDR3 runs 14 residues. The chain's CDR3 is CASSDYYPNTEAFF. The CDR3 DNA sequence: TGTGCCAGCAGTGACTACTATCCGAACACTGAAGCTTTCTTT.

J is TRBJ2-2 and V is TRBV2, with D possibly matching TRBD1 (5 bases). The CDR3 sequence is 13 residues long. Looked up from germline, CDR1 is SNHLY and CDR2 is FYNNEI. The V gene lost 9 bases and the J gene lost 1 base, with 9 bases spanning the gap. CDR3 sequence (DNA): TGTGCCAGGACAGCCTGGAACACCGGGGAGCTGTTTTTT. Its translation: CARTAWNTGELFF.

In this sample, this clone turned up a few times. The V gene is TRBV6-5, the J gene TRBJ2-1, with 8 bases that match TRBD2. Per the germline V gene, CDR1 is MNHEY and CDR2 is SVGAGI. V dropped 5 bases and J dropped 4; count of bases not matched to a gene: 4. This CDR3 is built from 14 residues. CDR3 region: CASSRGGGYNEQFF. CDR3 sequence (DNA): TGTGCCAGCAGTCGGGGGGGAGGGTACAATGAGCAGTTCTTC.

This clone appeared once. This chain links TRBV5-6 with TRBJ2-7, with 7 positions matching TRBD2. CDR3 length: 14 residues. Germline values: CDR1 SGHDT, CDR2 YYEEEE. The junction had 7 bases not matched to a gene; V was cut back by 4 bases and J by 3 bases. CDR3 region: CASSDETSSYEQYF. CDR3 bases: TGTGCCAGCAGCGATGAGACTAGCAGCTACGAGCAGTACTTC.

This chain links TRBV6-1 with TRBJ2-1, with TRBD2 matching 10 bases. The CDR3 consists of 15 residues. Germline assignment: CDR1 MNHNS and CDR2 SASEGT. The trim removed 8 bases at V and 6 bases at J, leaving 10 bases unmatched. The CDR3, as DNA: TGTGCCAGCGGTTCTAGCGGGGGACCTTTCAATGAGCAGTTCTTC. Encoded protein: CASGSSGGPFNEQFF.

The chain joins TRBV7-6 to TRBJ1-3; D gene ambiguous. The CDR3 extends over 15 amino acids. CDR1 and CDR2 from the germline V gene are SGHVS and FNYEAQ. V lost 1 base and J 1 base, leaving 8 bases between the germline ends. The CDR3 DNA sequence: TGTGCCAGCAGCTTAGATCGACTTTCTGGAAACACCATATATTTT. Residues: CASSLDRLSGNTIYF.

This clone occurred a few times. The chain recombines TRBV5-5 with TRBJ1-4, with a tentative D call TRBD1 (5 bases). CDR3 length: 15 amino acids. V lost 4 bases to trimming and J lost 10 bases, with 20 bases between them. Per the germline V gene, CDR1 is SGHKS and CDR2 is YYEKEE (reference sequence). CDR3 nucleotides: TGTGCCAGCAGCCCCCGGGCCGGGGGGATTGGAAAACTGTTTTTT. This sequence encodes CASSPRAGGIGKLFF.

The rearrangement joins TRBV5-6 to TRBJ2-5, with 8 bases fitting TRBD2. There are 17 residues in the CDR3. Germline CDR1 and CDR2: SGHDT and YYEEEE. The V and J ends lost 4 bases and 2 bases, in that order; junction bases with no gene match: 13. The CDR3 nucleotides read TGTGCCAGCAGCCCCGACCCGGGACTAGTCAATCAAGAGACCCAGTACTTC. Translation gives CASSPDPGLVNQETQYF.

This chain connects TRBV4-2 to TRBJ2-7; a weak D match, TRBD2 (5 bases). Trimming removed 1 base at V and 2 bases at J, with 12 bases between. The CDR3 spans 15 residues. CDR1 is LGHNA and CDR2 is YNFKEQ in the germline V gene. CDR3 amino acids: CASSQGASPPYEQYF. For the CDR3, the DNA is TGTGCCAGCAGCCAAGGAGCTAGCCCGCCCTACGAGCAGTACTTC.

This chain links TRBV6-4 with TRBJ2-6; perhaps TRBD1 as D (5 bases). Germline CDR1 MRHNA, CDR2 SNTAGT. Trimming cost V 3 bases and J 3 bases, with 18 bases left between them. This CDR3 has 18 residues. This chain's CDR3 is CASSERYQGIIGANVLTF. CDR3 DNA sequence: TGTGCCAGCAGTGAAAGGTACCAGGGAATAATTGGGGCCAACGTCCTGACTTTC.